A selection of T cell receptor beta chains follows, all from one sample in a study of shared clonotypes between healthy human individuals. The table came from immunoSEQ multiplex PCR; TCRdb's copy has only in-frame clones and leaves some out. The sample comprises about 2 million clones, roughly 95% of which are singletons, and roughly 1% rests with the top ten. Specimen: naive CD8+ T cells sorted from blood. Receptor source: a man aged 18 to 30 in good health. Both conserved end residues are part of each CDR3. Each record gives: D gene, CDR3 length, J gene, clone size, V gene, CDR3 DNA, CDR3 protein. A D gene is named only where the DNA matches it firmly. Size values are once, few and many counts, or a class for expanded clones, and some rows have none.

>TRBD1|15|TRBJ1-5|once|TRBV6-5
TGTGCCAGCAGTCCTGGACAGGAGGTTCATCAGCCCCAGCATTTT
CASSPGQEVHQPQHF
>.|14|TRBJ2-2|once|TRBV6-5
TGTGCCAGCAGTTACGGATGGGGAACCGGGGAGCTGTTTTTT
CASSYGWGTGELFF
>.|15|TRBJ2-7|.|TRBV11-3
TGTGCCAGCAGCTTAGGAGGTAGCGACTCCTACGAGCAGTACTTC
CASSLGGSDSYEQYF
>.|12|TRBJ1-2|.|TRBV7-2
TGTGCCAGCAGCTTAGAAGGCGGGCTCCTTAACTTC
CASSLEGGLLNF
>TRBD1|15|TRBJ1-1|.|TRBV6-5
TGTGCCAGCAGCCTGACAGGGACGGAGAACACTGAAGCTTTCTTT
CASSLTGTENTEAFF
>TRBD1|17|TRBJ1-4|once|TRBV11-2
TGTGCCAGCAGCTTATCTTCCCGGACAGGGAAAGGAGAAAAACTGTTTTTT
CASSLSSRTGKGEKLFF
>.|14|TRBJ2-1|.|TRBV29-1
TGCAGCGCAGTGGGGAGAGCGAGTCTCAATGAGCAGTTCTTC
CSAVGRASLNEQFF
>.|15|TRBJ2-1|.|TRBV11-2
TGTGCCAGCAGCTTAGGGTTCCTCGTTGACAATGAGCAGTTCTTC
CASSLGFLVDNEQFF
>TRBD2|15|TRBJ2-7|once|TRBV6-1
TGTGCCAGCAGTGAATGGAACTGGGGGGGGTACGAGCAGTACTTC
CASSEWNWGGYEQYF
>.|13|TRBJ2-5|once|TRBV27
TGTGCCAGCAGTTTATTGGGGGAAGAGACCCAGTACTTC
CASSLLGEETQYF
>.|13|TRBJ2-2|.|TRBV6-1
TGTGCCAGCGACCAGGGAGGCACCGGGGAGCTGTTTTTT
CASDQGGTGELFF
>.|16|TRBJ1-6|.|TRBV11-2
TGTGCCAGCAGCCCCCTAGGGGTCCAAGGGGATTCACCCCTCCACTTT
CASSPLGVQGDSPLHF
>.|15|TRBJ2-7|.|TRBV9
TGTGCCAGCAGCGTAGGGGGGGAACAGCTTTACGAGCAGTACTTC
CASSVGGEQLYEQYF
>.|12|TRBJ2-5|.|TRBV27
TGTGCCAGCCGCCAGAACCAAGAGACCCAGTACTTC
CASRQNQETQYF
>.|14|TRBJ2-1|.|TRBV5-4
TGTGCCAGCAGCCCCCTATTGGGGGCTAATGAGCAGTTCTTC
CASSPLLGANEQFF
>.|14|TRBJ2-1|once|TRBV12-5
TGTGCTAGTGGTTTGGACAGAGGATTTGAGGGGCAGTTCTTC
CASGLDRGFEGQFF
>.|19|TRBJ1-4|.|TRBV4-1
TGCGCCAGCAGCCACTCCGGGACGGAAATTTACGCAACTAATGAAAAACTGTTTTTT
CASSHSGTEIYATNEKLFF
>TRBD2|18|TRBJ2-7|.|TRBV7-8
TGTGCCAGCAGCTTCGGACTAGCGGGGGCCCCGGAGTCCTACGAGCAGTACTTC
CASSFGLAGAPESYEQYF
>.|14|TRBJ2-7|.|TRBV5-4
TGTGCCAGCAGCGCGGGAGGACAGGGTTACGAGCAGTACTTC
CASSAGGQGYEQYF
>TRBD1|14|TRBJ1-2|.|TRBV4-3
TGCGCCAGCAGCCTCCAGGGGACAGACTATGGCTACACCTTC
CASSLQGTDYGYTF
>TRBD1|14|TRBJ2-7|.|TRBV5-4
TGTGCCAGCAGTTCCGGGACAGGTTTCTACGAGCAGTACTTC
CASSSGTGFYEQYF
>TRBD1|15|TRBJ2-5|.|TRBV4-1
TGCGCCAGCAGCCAAGATCCGGCAGGGGGAGAGACCCAGTACTTC
CASSQDPAGGETQYF
>.|10|TRBJ1-1|few|TRBV6-6
TGTGCCAGCAGTTACTCTGAAGCTTTCTTT
CASSYSEAFF
>TRBD1|16|TRBJ1-2|once|TRBV28
TGTGCCAGCAGTTTAACCCCGACAGGGGTTAACTATGGCTACACCTTC
CASSLTPTGVNYGYTF
>.|17|TRBJ1-2|.|TRBV7-8
TGTGCCAGCAGCTTAAGTCTTCGGGACAACCCGAACTATGGCTACACCTTC
CASSLSLRDNPNYGYTF
>.|15|TRBJ1-5|.|TRBV7-9
TGTGCCAGCAGCTTATATCTTGGGGGGGATCAGCCCCAGCATTTT
CASSLYLGGDQPQHF
>.|14|TRBJ1-1|.|TRBV7-9
TGTGCCAGCAGCTTAGGGGGCGGGTCCACTGAAGCTTTCTTT
CASSLGGGSTEAFF
>.|12|TRBJ2-1|.|TRBV28
TGTGCCAGCAGTTTTAGGGTCGATGAGCAGTTCTTC
CASSFRVDEQFF
>TRBD1|18|TRBJ2-7|.|TRBV15
TGTGCCACCAGCAGAGAGCCCCTTGGGACAGGGGCTTTCTACGAGCAGTACTTC
CATSREPLGTGAFYEQYF
>TRBD1|16|TRBJ2-7|.|TRBV18
TGTGCCAGCTCACCGGAGGGACAGGGGGCGCCGCGCGAGCAGTACTTC
CASSPEGQGAPREQYF
>.|14|TRBJ1-5|.|TRBV5-4
TGTGCCAGCAGCTTGGACGGGTTGAATCAGCCCCAGCATTTT
CASSLDGLNQPQHF
>TRBD1|15|TRBJ1-1|.|TRBV5-4
TGTGCCAGCAGCTTGGGTACAGGGGCGAGGACTGAAGCTTTCTTT
CASSLGTGARTEAFF
>TRBD1|17|TRBJ1-5|.|TRBV7-8
TGTGCCAGCAGCCCGAGACAGGGGTTGATCGGCAATCAGCCCCAGCATTTT
CASSPRQGLIGNQPQHF
>TRBD2|18|TRBJ2-3|once|TRBV9
TGTGCCAGCAGCGGCCGGGGCGGCAGCGGGAGCTCTGGGTATACGCAGTATTTT
CASSGRGGSGSSGYTQYF
>TRBD2|17|TRBJ2-2|once|TRBV18
TGTGCCAGCTCACCCCCAGCGGGAGGCGGAGACCCCGGGGAGCTGTTTTTT
CASSPPAGGGDPGELFF
>.|15|TRBJ2-2|.|TRBV11-2
TGTGCCAGCAGCCCCCTGACAGGTCGCGCCGGGGAGCTGTTTTTT
CASSPLTGRAGELFF
>.|14|TRBJ2-7|.|TRBV15
TGTGCCACCAGCACGCGGGACACCTCCTACGAGCAGTACTTC
CATSTRDTSYEQYF
>.|15|TRBJ2-7|once|TRBV7-8
TGTGCCAGCAGCGTCTCCGGGACAAGCGACTACGAGCAGTACTTC
CASSVSGTSDYEQYF
>.|15|TRBJ2-4|.|TRBV27
TGTGCCAGCAGTGCACTAGGGGGAGCCAAAAACATTCAGTACTTC
CASSALGGAKNIQYF
>TRBD1|18|TRBJ2-2|.|TRBV19
TGTGCCAGTAGTTCACGGACAGGGGGCGGGTTATTACGCGGGGAGCTGTTTTTT
CASSSRTGGGLLRGELFF
>TRBD1|14|TRBJ1-2|.|TRBV7-9
TGTGCCAGCACCGAGACCGGGACAGGGGTAGGCTACACCTTC
CASTETGTGVGYTF
>.|14|TRBJ2-2|.|TRBV6-5
TGTGCCAGCAGTTACTCCCGGGGGCCCGGGGAGCTGTTTTTT
CASSYSRGPGELFF
>TRBD2|15|TRBJ2-1|.|TRBV5-1
TGCGCCAGCAGCTTTGAGACTAGCTTAGACAATGAGCAGTTCTTC
CASSFETSLDNEQFF
>.|13|TRBJ2-7|.|TRBV2
TGTGCCAGCAGGGACGGAGGCCTCTACGAGCAGTACTTC
CASRDGGLYEQYF
>TRBD2|16|TRBJ2-5|.|TRBV25-1
TGTGCCAGCAGTGCTAGTGGGGTAGCGGGGGGAGAGACCCAGTACTTC
CASSASGVAGGETQYF
>.|13|TRBJ2-5|.|TRBV7-8
TGTGCCAGCGCTGGGGGCCGCTGGGAGACCCAGTACTTC
CASAGGRWETQYF
>.|16|TRBJ2-2|.|TRBV4-1
TGCGCCAGCAGCCAAAAGGGCCTAGGGGGGACCGGGGAGCTGTTTTTT
CASSQKGLGGTGELFF